Listed below are T cell receptor beta chains from one sample, sequenced in a study of T-cell reconstitution after alpha-beta-depleted transplantation in children. Each CDR3 protein is one row after TCRdb ran MiXCR on the PCR reads. Of approximately 500,000 distinct CDR3 sequences in the sample, roughly 10% are singletons; the top ten hold roughly 2.1%. The sequencing here drew on PBMCs, taken before TCRalphabeta/CD19-depleted stem cell transplant. These receptors all stem from a child aged 2-9 years with inherited bone marrow failure, due to receive a stem cell transplant. Each CDR3 is given without its conserved first and last residue.

>18|TRBJ2-7|TRBV3-1
ASSHRHPSSTTRREYEQY
>13|TRBJ2-1|TRBV7-2
ASSLAGGWDNEQF
>12|TRBJ2-1|TRBV12-3/TRBV12-4
ASITSGAGNEQF
>14|TRBJ1-3|TRBV5-6
ASSLAPQVSGNTIY
>11|TRBJ2-7|TRBV7-6
ASSLESRGEQY
>12|TRBJ2-7|TRBV28
ASSLFGGPGEQY
>11|TRBJ1-1|TRBV5-1
ASSETGSTEAF
>14|TRBJ2-1|TRBV3-1
ASSQVISGGNNEQF
>12|TRBJ1-5|TRBV12-3/TRBV12-4
ASSLLPGNQPQH
>14|TRBJ2-2|TRBV5-1
ASSSRTLTNTGELF
>14|TRBJ1-2|TRBV12-3/TRBV12-4
ASSFGGARTNYGYT
>16|TRBJ2-7|TRBV4-3
ASSQDIRGTSGSGEQY
>12|TRBJ1-6|TRBV30
AWSKTWDNSPLH
>11|TRBJ2-7|TRBV30
AWMVTGWYEQY
>11|TRBJ1-5|TRBV2
ASSARGEQPQH
>12|TRBJ2-7|TRBV20-1
SARRGYATYEQY
>13|TRBJ2-7|TRBV18
ASSPGLAGVAEQY
>12|TRBJ2-3|TRBV7-8
ASSLDSGSVTQY
>13|TRBJ2-1|TRBV5-1
ASSGLAGGGSEQF
>11|TRBJ1-1|TRBV29-1
SVGGQGNTEAF
>11|TRBJ2-1|TRBV20-1
SVVIAGEVEQF
>13|TRBJ2-3|TRBV12-3/TRBV12-4
ASSFMLAEADTQY
>15|TRBJ2-1|TRBV6-2/TRBV6-3
ASSSGGLAGDYNEQF
>9|TRBJ2-1|TRBV27
ASRRGAEQF
>15|TRBJ2-2|TRBV4-2
ASSETGLAANTGELF
>12|TRBJ2-1|TRBV5-1
ASSPLAGPNEQF
>12|TRBJ1-1|TRBV5-1
ASSWDRGITEAF
>12|TRBJ2-7|TRBV20-1
SARYTDSYYEQY
>12|TRBJ2-3|TRBV7-6
ASSLASAIDTQY
>13|TRBJ2-1|TRBV28
ASRKDPLGVNEQF
>13|TRBJ2-4|TRBV29-1
SVEWGTSSKNIQY
>13|TRBJ2-1|TRBV7-2
ASSLTSGRFNEQF
>13|TRBJ2-7|TRBV7-9
ASSLLTSGVAEQY
>11|TRBJ2-5|TRBV6-7
ASSNTQQETQY
>14|TRBJ2-5|TRBV5-1
ASSLLWGTSQETQY
>12|TRBJ2-5|TRBV29-1
SGRGSRARETQY
>12|TRBJ1-1|TRBV20-1
SAGQTLMNTESF
>14|TRBJ2-3|TRBV20-1
SARYLAGFSTDTQY
>15|TRBJ2-1|TRBV7-6
ASSPMTWGVTYNEQF
>13|TRBJ2-4|TRBV10-2
ASSRTSGMGNIQY
>11|TRBJ2-4|TRBV29-1
SAGGGTKNIQY
>12|TRBJ2-4|TRBV7-2
ASSLANTGDIQY
>13|TRBJ2-1|TRBV4-3
ASSPLADPYNEQF
>12|TRBJ1-2|TRBV5-4
ASSLLSANYGYT
>13|TRBJ2-1|TRBV27
ASSFFGLAGDEQF
>11|TRBJ2-1|TRBV20-1
SASISGYNEQF